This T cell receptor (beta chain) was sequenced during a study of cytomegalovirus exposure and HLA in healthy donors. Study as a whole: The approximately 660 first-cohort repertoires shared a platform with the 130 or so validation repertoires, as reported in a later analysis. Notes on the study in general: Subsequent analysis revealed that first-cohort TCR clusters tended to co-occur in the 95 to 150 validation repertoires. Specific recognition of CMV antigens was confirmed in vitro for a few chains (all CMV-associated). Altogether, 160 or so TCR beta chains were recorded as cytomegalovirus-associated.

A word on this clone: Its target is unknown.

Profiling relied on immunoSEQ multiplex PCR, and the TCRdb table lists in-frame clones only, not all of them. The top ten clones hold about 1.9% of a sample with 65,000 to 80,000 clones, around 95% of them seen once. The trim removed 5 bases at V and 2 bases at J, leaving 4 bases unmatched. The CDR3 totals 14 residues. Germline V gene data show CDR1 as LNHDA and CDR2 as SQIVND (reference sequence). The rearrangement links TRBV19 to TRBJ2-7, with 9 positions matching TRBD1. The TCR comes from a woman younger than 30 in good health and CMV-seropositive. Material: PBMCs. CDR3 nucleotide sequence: TGTGCCAGTAGTGCGGGACAGGGTACCTACGAGCAGTACTTC. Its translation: CASSAGQGTYEQYF.